This T cell receptor (beta chain) stems from a study of T cell changes during pregnancy in multiple sclerosis. The CDR3 has 13 amino acids. V lost 3 bases to trimming and J lost 3 bases; unmatched junction nucleotides: 1. The germline V gene encodes CDR1 KGHSH and CDR2 LQKENI. TCRdb's copy holds only in-frame clones and misses some; the assay was immunoSEQ multiplex PCR. The sample has roughly 38,000 clones; around nine tenths are singletons. The V gene is TRBV18, the J gene TRBJ1-1; 7 nucleotides match TRBD1. The material sequenced was CD4+ T cells from peripheral blood mononuclear cells, taken in the second trimester of pregnancy. The sequence was collected from a female donor in good health, enrolled as a control in a pregnancy study. CDR3 protein: CASSPRGDTEAFF. CDR3 nucleotide sequence: TGTGCCAGCTCACCCAGGGGGGACACTGAAGCTTTCTTT.